The rows below give T cell receptor beta chains drawn from one sample of a study of blood T cell repertoires in COVID-19. TCRdb's table, derived via immunoSEQ multiplex PCR, lists solely in-frame clones and lacks some. The table has around 75,000 clones, roughly nine tenths seen once. The sequenced material came from peripheral blood. These receptors all stem from a human donor in a cohort sampled during active COVID-19. CDR3s include the opening cysteine and the closing phenylalanine or tryptophan. The D gene is left open where the match is weak. Rows may omit the clone size; those that give it use once, few, many or a size class.

v_gene,abundance,d_gene,j_gene,CDR3nt,CDR3aa
TRBV30,.,.,TRBJ1-1,TGTGCCTGGAGTGACCTAGTGGACACTGAAGCTTTCTTT,CAWSDLVDTEAFF
TRBV27,.,.,TRBJ2-1,TGTGCCAGCAGTTTATTTGGTTACGGCAATGAGCAGTTCTTC,CASSLFGYGNEQFF
TRBV2,.,TRBD1,TRBJ2-2,TGTGCCAGCAGGGGACAGTCGAACACCGGGGAGCTGTTTTTT,CASRGQSNTGELFF
TRBV7-2,.,.,TRBJ2-5,TGTGCCAGCAGCTTAGCAGGGGCGAGTGAGACCCAGTACTTC,CASSLAGASETQYF
TRBV7-3,.,TRBD1,TRBJ2-3,TGTGCCAGCAGCTTGGACAGGGGTCCCACAGATACGCAGTATTTT,CASSLDRGPTDTQYF
TRBV4-3,once,TRBD1,TRBJ2-1,TGCGCCAGCAGCCAAGATTGGACAGGAGCCAATGAGCAGTTCTTC,CASSQDWTGANEQFF
TRBV5-1,.,TRBD1,TRBJ1-2,TGCGCCAGCAGCGGGGGGACAGGGGTGGAGTATGGCTACACCTTC,CASSGGTGVEYGYTF
TRBV5-6,.,.,TRBJ1-1,TGTGCCAGCAGCACCTCGACTCACACTGAAGCTTTCTTT,CASSTSTHTEAFF
TRBV6-5,.,TRBD2,TRBJ2-3,TGTGCCAGCAGTTACGTTACTAGCGGCACAGATACGCAGTATTTT,CASSYVTSGTDTQYF
TRBV9,few,.,TRBJ1-6,TGTGCCAGCAGCGCCGATCAGAGGTCACCCCTCCACTTT,CASSADQRSPLHF
TRBV9,.,TRBD1,TRBJ2-7,TGTGCCAGCAGCCCACAAGGGGGTACAGGGGCCTACGAGCAGTACTTC,CASSPQGGTGAYEQYF
TRBV19,once,TRBD2,TRBJ2-3,TGTGCCAGTAGTGGTATAGCGGGAGCAGGTACAGATACGCAGTATTTT,CASSGIAGAGTDTQYF
TRBV12-3/TRBV12-4,.,.,TRBJ2-7,TGTGCCAGCAGTACAGGGAACTACGAGCAGTACTTC,CASSTGNYEQYF
TRBV7-9,.,TRBD2,TRBJ2-7,TGTGCCAGCAGCCCGTGGCGGGGGGGCCACGGTAACGAGCAGTACTTC,CASSPWRGGHGNEQYF
TRBV7-6,.,TRBD1,TRBJ2-7,TGTGCCAGCAGCAGGGGACAGGCCTACGAGCAGTACTTC,CASSRGQAYEQYF
TRBV6-2/TRBV6-3,.,TRBD2,TRBJ2-1,TGTGCCAGCAGTTACTCGACTAGCGGAATATACAATGAGCAGTTCTTC,CASSYSTSGIYNEQFF
TRBV7-8,.,.,TRBJ1-5,TGTGCCAGCAGCTTAGGCTCGACAGTGAATAGCAATCAGCCCCAGCATTTT,CASSLGSTVNSNQPQHF
TRBV5-8,.,TRBD2,TRBJ2-5,TGTGCCAGCAGCGTAGTACTAGCGTACCAAGAGACCCAGTACTTC,CASSVVLAYQETQYF
TRBV6-6,few,TRBD1,TRBJ2-7,TGTGCCAGCAGCCCGCAGGGGGTGAAGACTTACGAGCAGTACTTC,CASSPQGVKTYEQYF
TRBV4-1,.,TRBD1,TRBJ2-7,TGCGCCAGCAGCCAAGCGATCGGACAGGCGATCTACGAGCAGTACTTC,CASSQAIGQAIYEQYF
TRBV6-5,.,TRBD2,TRBJ2-1,TGTGCCAGCAGTTACTATCGGCTAGCGGACAACAATGAGCAGTTCTTC,CASSYYRLADNNEQFF
TRBV19,.,.,TRBJ1-5,TGTGCCAGTAGCCTCCGGGGGTCTGTCCTTAGTGATCAGCCCCAGCATTTT,CASSLRGSVLSDQPQHF
TRBV28,.,.,TRBJ1-1,TGTGCCAGCAGTTTACCGTCGCTTACATCGAACACTGAAGCTTTCTTT,CASSLPSLTSNTEAFF
TRBV28,.,TRBD1,TRBJ1-2,TGTGCCAGCAGCCCAGACAGGGTAAGGGGAGGCTACACCTTC,CASSPDRVRGGYTF
TRBV6-2/TRBV6-3,.,.,TRBJ2-7,TGTGCCAGCAGTGGACAGAACACTCCCTACGAGCAGTACTTC,CASSGQNTPYEQYF
TRBV9,.,.,TRBJ1-2,TGTGCCAGCAGCGAGGGGCTTAACTATGGCTACACCTTC,CASSEGLNYGYTF
TRBV6-5,.,.,TRBJ2-1,TGTGCCAGCAGTATCTACGAGGGCAATGAGCAGTTCTTC,CASSIYEGNEQFF
TRBV4-1,once,.,TRBJ2-7,TGCGCCAGCAGCCAAGGTAGGGGGTCCTACGAGCAGTACTTC,CASSQGRGSYEQYF
TRBV27,once,.,TRBJ1-6,TGTGCCAGCAAACGCATTTCGGGAGAACCCCTCCACTTT,CASKRISGEPLHF
TRBV3-1/TRBV3-2,.,.,TRBJ1-1,TGTGCCAGCAGCCCCCGGGGGGTGAACACTGAAGCTTTCTTT,CASSPRGVNTEAFF
TRBV6-2/TRBV6-3,few,.,TRBJ2-7,TGTGCCAGCAGTTACCTAGCAGCCTCCTACGAGCAGTACTTC,CASSYLAASYEQYF
TRBV7-9,.,.,TRBJ2-3,TGTGCCAGCAGCTCGGATACGCAGTATTTT,CASSSDTQYF
TRBV27,.,TRBD2,TRBJ2-2,TGTGCCAGCAGACGGGGGGGGAACACCGGGGAGCTGTTTTTT,CASRRGGNTGELFF
TRBV18,.,.,TRBJ1-3,TGTGCCAGCTCACCCCCCCCGGTAGGAAACACCATATATTTT,CASSPPPVGNTIYF
TRBV29-1,.,TRBD1,TRBJ1-6,TGCAGCGCTGCGATCGGGACAGGGGGTTCACCCCTCCACTTT,CSAAIGTGGSPLHF